A selection of T cell receptor beta chains follows, all from one sample in a study of control samples from healthy donors and cancer patients. TCRdb's table, derived via immunoSEQ multiplex PCR, lists solely in-frame clones and lacks some. The sample gives approximately 160,000 clones, around nine tenths of which show up once; 0.68% is in the top ten. Sequencing was carried out using blood. Source of these receptors: a woman aged 30 to 39 in good health. CDR3s include the opening cysteine and the closing phenylalanine or tryptophan. The order of the fields is clone size, V gene, J gene, D gene, CDR3 protein, CDR3 DNA. D genes are given only for firm matches. Rows may omit the clone size; those that give it use once, few, many or a size class.

abundance: NA
v_gene: TRBV7-2
j_gene: TRBJ1-4
d_gene: NA
CDR3aa: CASSLVPLTGTNEKLFF
CDR3nt: TGTGCCAGCAGCTTAGTCCCCTTGACGGGAACTAATGAAAAACTGTTTTTT

abundance: NA
v_gene: TRBV2
j_gene: TRBJ2-3
d_gene: TRBD2
CDR3aa: CASTGKIAGPTDTQYF
CDR3nt: TGTGCCAGCACGGGGAAAATAGCGGGACCCACAGATACGCAGTATTTT

abundance: NA
v_gene: TRBV30
j_gene: TRBJ2-3
d_gene: NA
CDR3aa: CAWSMGQTSTDTQYF
CDR3nt: TGTGCCTGGAGCATGGGGCAGACTAGCACAGATACGCAGTATTTT

abundance: NA
v_gene: TRBV2
j_gene: TRBJ2-1
d_gene: NA
CDR3aa: CATRVDEQFF
CDR3nt: TGTGCCACGCGGGTGGATGAGCAGTTCTTC

abundance: NA
v_gene: TRBV5-4
j_gene: TRBJ2-7
d_gene: TRBD2
CDR3aa: CASSLGLAGAYEQYF
CDR3nt: TGTGCCAGCAGCTTGGGACTAGCGGGGGCCTACGAGCAGTACTTC

abundance: NA
v_gene: TRBV4-1
j_gene: TRBJ1-4
d_gene: TRBD1
CDR3aa: CASSQDLGTGANEKLFF
CDR3nt: TGCGCCAGCAGCCAAGATCTGGGGACAGGGGCTAATGAAAAACTGTTTTTT

abundance: NA
v_gene: TRBV28
j_gene: TRBJ2-3
d_gene: NA
CDR3aa: CASREITGSERDTQYF
CDR3nt: TGTGCCAGCAGAGAAATCACAGGGTCGGAAAGAGATACGCAGTATTTT

abundance: NA
v_gene: TRBV19
j_gene: TRBJ1-2
d_gene: TRBD1
CDR3aa: CASSFGSGGLDGYTF
CDR3nt: TGTGCCAGTAGTTTCGGATCAGGGGGTTTGGATGGCTACACCTTC

abundance: many
v_gene: TRBV5-1
j_gene: TRBJ1-4
d_gene: TRBD1
CDR3aa: CASSLALRTGANEKLFF
CDR3nt: TGCGCCAGCAGCTTGGCCCTCAGGACAGGGGCGAATGAAAAACTGTTTTTT

abundance: NA
v_gene: TRBV3-1/TRBV3-2
j_gene: TRBJ2-7
d_gene: TRBD2
CDR3aa: CASSQALLAGVSYEQYF
CDR3nt: TGTGCCAGCAGCCAAGCGCTACTAGCGGGAGTGTCCTACGAGCAGTACTTC

abundance: NA
v_gene: TRBV3-1/TRBV3-2
j_gene: TRBJ2-3
d_gene: NA
CDR3aa: CASSRAGSTDTQYF
CDR3nt: TGTGCCAGCAGCCGGGCGGGGAGCACAGATACGCAGTATTTT

abundance: NA
v_gene: TRBV2
j_gene: TRBJ1-4
d_gene: NA
CDR3aa: CASMGVRERKLFF
CDR3nt: TGTGCCAGCATGGGGGTTCGCGAGCGCAAACTGTTTTTT

abundance: NA
v_gene: TRBV6-2/TRBV6-3
j_gene: TRBJ2-3
d_gene: NA
CDR3aa: CASSYSGGLGTDTQYF
CDR3nt: TGTGCCAGCAGTTACTCGGGGGGCCTGGGCACAGATACGCAGTATTTT

abundance: NA
v_gene: TRBV6-1
j_gene: TRBJ1-3
d_gene: NA
CDR3aa: CASSESGEAGNTIYF
CDR3nt: TGTGCCAGCAGTGAATCAGGGGAGGCTGGAAACACCATATATTTT

abundance: NA
v_gene: TRBV13
j_gene: TRBJ2-3
d_gene: TRBD1
CDR3aa: CASSPPGQGIGDTQYF
CDR3nt: TGTGCCAGCAGCCCCCCCGGACAGGGGATCGGAGATACGCAGTATTTT

abundance: NA
v_gene: TRBV21-1
j_gene: TRBJ2-7
d_gene: NA
CDR3aa: CASSSRLAGESSYEQYF
CDR3nt: TGTGCCAGCAGCAGCAGACTAGCGGGAGAGAGCTCCTACGAGCAGTACTTC

abundance: NA
v_gene: TRBV7-9
j_gene: TRBJ1-1
d_gene: NA
CDR3aa: CASSLVDGLIYMNTEAFF
CDR3nt: TGTGCCAGCAGCTTAGTCGACGGACTAATTTACATGAACACTGAAGCTTTCTTT

abundance: NA
v_gene: TRBV7-9
j_gene: TRBJ2-3
d_gene: TRBD2
CDR3aa: CASSAGLAATDTQYF
CDR3nt: TGTGCCAGCAGCGCAGGACTAGCGGCCACAGATACGCAGTATTTT

abundance: NA
v_gene: TRBV10-2
j_gene: TRBJ2-1
d_gene: NA
CDR3aa: CASRTDTYNEQFF
CDR3nt: TGCGCCAGCAGGACTGATACCTACAATGAGCAGTTCTTC

abundance: few
v_gene: TRBV20-1
j_gene: TRBJ2-3
d_gene: NA
CDR3aa: CSASGTDTQYF
CDR3nt: TGCAGTGCTAGCGGCACAGATACGCAGTATTTT

abundance: NA
v_gene: TRBV7-2
j_gene: TRBJ2-6
d_gene: TRBD1
CDR3aa: CASSEQGQGANVLTF
CDR3nt: TGTGCCAGCAGCGAACAGGGGCAAGGGGCCAACGTCCTGACTTTC

abundance: NA
v_gene: TRBV6-5
j_gene: TRBJ1-2
d_gene: NA
CDR3aa: CASRDYGYTF
CDR3nt: TGTGCCAGCAGGGACTATGGCTACACCTTC

abundance: NA
v_gene: TRBV24-1
j_gene: TRBJ2-3
d_gene: TRBD1
CDR3aa: CATSDHTGGITDTQYF
CDR3nt: TGTGCCACCAGTGATCATACAGGGGGAATCACAGATACGCAGTATTTT

abundance: NA
v_gene: TRBV11-3
j_gene: TRBJ2-2
d_gene: TRBD2
CDR3aa: CASRRGRNTGELFF
CDR3nt: TGTGCCAGCAGGCGCGGGAGGAACACCGGGGAGCTGTTTTTT

abundance: NA
v_gene: TRBV12-3/TRBV12-4
j_gene: TRBJ1-2
d_gene: NA
CDR3aa: CASVRTNYGYTF
CDR3nt: TGTGCCAGCGTCCGGACAAATTATGGCTACACCTTC

abundance: NA
v_gene: TRBV10-3
j_gene: TRBJ1-2
d_gene: NA
CDR3aa: CAISATAGEYGYTF
CDR3nt: TGTGCCATCAGTGCGACAGCGGGAGAGTATGGCTACACCTTC

abundance: NA
v_gene: TRBV5-1
j_gene: TRBJ2-1
d_gene: TRBD1
CDR3aa: CASSLGQGGYNEQFF
CDR3nt: TGCGCCAGCAGCTTGGGACAGGGGGGCTACAATGAGCAGTTCTTC

abundance: NA
v_gene: TRBV6-5
j_gene: TRBJ2-1
d_gene: NA
CDR3aa: CASSYSARSSYNEQFF
CDR3nt: TGTGCCAGCAGTTACTCAGCCCGGAGCTCCTACAATGAGCAGTTCTTC

abundance: NA
v_gene: TRBV6-5
j_gene: TRBJ1-2
d_gene: NA
CDR3aa: CASSYSRGYGYTF
CDR3nt: TGTGCCAGCAGTTACTCGAGGGGTTACGGCTACACCTTC

abundance: NA
v_gene: TRBV28
j_gene: TRBJ2-7
d_gene: NA
CDR3aa: CASSLSTREQYF
CDR3nt: TGTGCCAGCAGTTTATCTACTCGGGAGCAGTACTTC

abundance: NA
v_gene: TRBV5-1
j_gene: TRBJ2-3
d_gene: TRBD2
CDR3aa: CASSFLGTSGRGITDTQYF
CDR3nt: TGCGCCAGCAGCTTTCTCGGGACTAGCGGAAGAGGTATCACAGATACGCAGTATTTT

abundance: NA
v_gene: TRBV5-6
j_gene: TRBJ1-5
d_gene: NA
CDR3aa: CASSLGGGQPQHF
CDR3nt: TGTGCCAGCAGCTTGGGGGGCGGTCAGCCCCAGCATTTT

abundance: few
v_gene: TRBV7-9
j_gene: TRBJ2-7
d_gene: TRBD2
CDR3aa: CASSWDLAGEHEQYF
CDR3nt: TGTGCCAGCAGCTGGGATCTAGCGGGAGAGCACGAGCAGTACTTC

abundance: NA
v_gene: TRBV19
j_gene: TRBJ2-7
d_gene: NA
CDR3aa: CASSMLVGYEQYF
CDR3nt: TGTGCCAGTAGTATGTTAGTGGGCTACGAGCAGTACTTC

abundance: NA
v_gene: TRBV6-1
j_gene: TRBJ1-5
d_gene: TRBD1
CDR3aa: CASSEFQGANQPQHF
CDR3nt: TGTGCCAGCAGTGAATTCCAGGGGGCCAATCAGCCCCAGCATTTT

abundance: NA
v_gene: TRBV28
j_gene: TRBJ2-2
d_gene: NA
CDR3aa: CATLTGLNTGELFF
CDR3nt: TGTGCCACCCTCACAGGGTTGAACACCGGGGAGCTGTTTTTT

abundance: NA
v_gene: TRBV11-2
j_gene: TRBJ2-7
d_gene: TRBD1
CDR3aa: CASSSLQGYEQYF
CDR3nt: TGTGCCAGCAGCTCTTTACAGGGGTACGAGCAGTACTTC

abundance: NA
v_gene: TRBV24-1
j_gene: TRBJ1-1
d_gene: NA
CDR3aa: CATSDERGEAFF
CDR3nt: TGTGCCACCAGTGATGAGAGGGGGGAAGCTTTCTTT

abundance: NA
v_gene: TRBV5-1
j_gene: TRBJ2-5
d_gene: NA
CDR3aa: CASSLGGREETQYF
CDR3nt: TGCGCCAGCAGCTTGGGGGGTAGGGAAGAGACCCAGTACTTC

abundance: NA
v_gene: TRBV2
j_gene: TRBJ1-5
d_gene: TRBD1
CDR3aa: CASNRQGGRSNQPQHF
CDR3nt: TGTGCCAGCAACAGACAGGGGGGTAGGAGCAATCAGCCCCAGCATTTT

abundance: NA
v_gene: TRBV5-1
j_gene: TRBJ2-5
d_gene: NA
CDR3aa: CASSLGSLQETQYF
CDR3nt: TGCGCCAGCAGCTTGGGCAGCCTCCAAGAGACCCAGTACTTC

abundance: NA
v_gene: TRBV9
j_gene: TRBJ2-3
d_gene: NA
CDR3aa: CASSPSGAPWQYF
CDR3nt: TGTGCCAGCAGCCCGTCGGGGGCTCCCTGGCAGTATTTT

abundance: NA
v_gene: TRBV18
j_gene: TRBJ1-5
d_gene: TRBD1
CDR3aa: CASSRTGGVGQPQHF
CDR3nt: TGTGCCAGCTCACGGACAGGAGGGGTAGGTCAGCCCCAGCATTTT

abundance: NA
v_gene: TRBV18
j_gene: TRBJ2-3
d_gene: TRBD1
CDR3aa: CASSPPSQGATQYF
CDR3nt: TGTGCCAGCTCACCACCGTCCCAGGGGGCTACGCAGTATTTT

abundance: NA
v_gene: TRBV28
j_gene: TRBJ2-6
d_gene: TRBD1
CDR3aa: CASSPWDRTSGANVLTF
CDR3nt: TGTGCCAGCAGTCCCTGGGACAGGACCTCTGGGGCCAACGTCCTGACTTTC

abundance: NA
v_gene: TRBV2
j_gene: TRBJ2-1
d_gene: TRBD2
CDR3aa: CASSDKIAGYNEQFF
CDR3nt: TGTGCCAGCAGTGATAAAATAGCGGGATACAATGAGCAGTTCTTC

abundance: NA
v_gene: TRBV3-1/TRBV3-2
j_gene: TRBJ2-7
d_gene: TRBD2
CDR3aa: CASSQALVAGSSYEQYF
CDR3nt: TGTGCCAGCAGCCAAGCGCTGGTAGCGGGGAGCTCCTACGAGCAGTACTTC

abundance: NA
v_gene: TRBV20-1
j_gene: TRBJ2-1
d_gene: NA
CDR3aa: CSASSRGGYNEQFF
CDR3nt: TGCAGTGCTAGTAGTAGAGGGGGCTACAATGAGCAGTTCTTC

abundance: NA
v_gene: TRBV29-1
j_gene: TRBJ2-7
d_gene: NA
CDR3aa: CSVGPGHAYEQYF
CDR3nt: TGCAGCGTTGGCCCCGGACACGCCTACGAGCAGTACTTC

abundance: NA
v_gene: TRBV18
j_gene: TRBJ2-7
d_gene: TRBD1
CDR3aa: CASSAGTGLYEQYF
CDR3nt: TGTGCCAGCTCCGCCGGGACAGGGTTATACGAGCAGTACTTC

abundance: NA
v_gene: TRBV30
j_gene: TRBJ1-5
d_gene: NA
CDR3aa: CAWSLAAGLNQPQHF
CDR3nt: TGTGCCTGGAGTCTTGCGGCAGGACTTAATCAGCCCCAGCATTTT

abundance: NA
v_gene: TRBV6-2/TRBV6-3
j_gene: TRBJ1-2
d_gene: NA
CDR3aa: CASSYSRFNYGYTF
CDR3nt: TGTGCCAGCAGTTACTCACGGTTCAACTATGGCTACACCTTC

abundance: NA
v_gene: TRBV6-5
j_gene: TRBJ2-1
d_gene: TRBD2
CDR3aa: CASSYSRAGGLGRQFF
CDR3nt: TGTGCCAGCAGTTACTCGAGGGCGGGAGGGCTTGGGAGGCAGTTCTTC

abundance: NA
v_gene: TRBV6-2/TRBV6-3
j_gene: TRBJ2-7
d_gene: NA
CDR3aa: CASSYPFLTDEQYF
CDR3nt: TGTGCCAGCAGTTACCCCTTCCTGACAGACGAGCAGTACTTC

abundance: NA
v_gene: TRBV5-1
j_gene: TRBJ2-3
d_gene: NA
CDR3aa: CASSYSRGGGDTQYF
CDR3nt: TGCGCCAGCAGCTACTCAAGAGGGGGGGGAGATACGCAGTATTTT

abundance: NA
v_gene: TRBV6-1
j_gene: TRBJ1-1
d_gene: NA
CDR3aa: CASSENKNTEAFF
CDR3nt: TGTGCCAGCAGTGAAAACAAGAACACTGAAGCTTTCTTT